The source of this T cell receptor beta chain is a study of technical replicates of blood from a handful of donors. Germline assignment: CDR1 SEHNR and CDR2 FQNEAQ (reference sequence). The V and J ends lost 2 bases and 1 base respectively, with 8 bases between them. The CDR3 runs to 15 residues. Here immunoSEQ multiplex PCR was the method, and the copy in TCRdb shows in-frame clones only, minus some. Of approximately 89,000 clones detected, 94% appear once; the ten largest clones hold roughly 0.22%. The sequence came from a human donor in good health. The sample taken for sequencing was T cells isolated from PBMCs. J is TRBJ2-2 and V is TRBV7-9; D remains ambiguous. CDR3 loop: CASSLISGNTGELFF. In DNA, the CDR3 is TGTGCCAGCAGCTTAATTTCCGGGAACACCGGGGAGCTGTTTTTT.